This TCR beta chain originates from a study of shared clonotypes between healthy human individuals. Whole-study context: Per donor, CD8 memory used one plate, CD8 naive used two, CD4 memory used three and CD4 naive used three. Study-wide results and caveats: The donor pool, a small one, limited the genetic and exposure-history diversity represented.

This clone was detected only a few times. Antigen: not known. The identical CDR3 is also encoded by other nucleotide sequences in the sample. The V and J ends lost 3 bases and 4 bases respectively, with 7 bases between them. The CDR3 sequence is 13 residues long. From germline, CDR1 is LNHDA and CDR2 SQIVND (reference sequence). Naive CD45RA+ and memory CD45RA-negative subsets were split from CD4+ cells. Across several immunoSEQ plates, the genomic DNA of each subset was split evenly. The table came from immunoSEQ multiplex PCR; TCRdb's copy has only in-frame clones and leaves some out. The table has 2,500,000 or so clones, about 90% seen once.

Sample: naive CD4+ T cells from PBMCs. Stated subset: CD45RA+ positively selected. The receptor was derived from a man between 18 and 29 years old in good health. Some clones in this sample may be carry-over from other donors' samples. This chain links TRBV19 with TRBJ1-5; TRBD1 might be the D (5 bases). DNA for the CDR3: TGTGCCAGTAGTATTTGGGGGAATCAGCCCCAGCATTTT. Translation gives CASSIWGNQPQHF. Complete variable domain (other parts from reference TRBV19 and TRBJ1-5): DGGITQSPKYLFRKEGQNVTLSCEQNLNHDAMYWYRQDPGQGLRLIYYSQIVNDFQKGDIAEGYSVSREKKESFPLTVTSAQKNPTAFYLCASSIWGNQPQHFGDGTRLSIL.